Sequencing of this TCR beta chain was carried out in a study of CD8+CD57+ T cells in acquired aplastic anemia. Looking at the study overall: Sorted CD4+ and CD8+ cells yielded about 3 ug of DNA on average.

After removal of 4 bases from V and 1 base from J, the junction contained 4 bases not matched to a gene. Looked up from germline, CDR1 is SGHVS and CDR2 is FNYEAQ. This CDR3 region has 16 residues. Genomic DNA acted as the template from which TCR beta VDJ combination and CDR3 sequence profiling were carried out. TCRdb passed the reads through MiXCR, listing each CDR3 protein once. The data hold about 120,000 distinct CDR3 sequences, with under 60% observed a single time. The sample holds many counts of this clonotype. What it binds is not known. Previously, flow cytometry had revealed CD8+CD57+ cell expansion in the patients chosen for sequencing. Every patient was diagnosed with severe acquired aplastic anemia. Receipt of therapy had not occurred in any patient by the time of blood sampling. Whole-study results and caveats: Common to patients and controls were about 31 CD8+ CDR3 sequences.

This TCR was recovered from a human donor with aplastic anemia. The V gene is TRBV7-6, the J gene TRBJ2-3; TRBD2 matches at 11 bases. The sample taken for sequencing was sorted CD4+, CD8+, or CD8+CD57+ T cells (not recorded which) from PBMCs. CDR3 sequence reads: CASSSLAGERTDTQYF. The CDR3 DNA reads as TGTGCCAGCAGCTCACTAGCGGGGGAGCGCACAGATACGCAGTATTTT.